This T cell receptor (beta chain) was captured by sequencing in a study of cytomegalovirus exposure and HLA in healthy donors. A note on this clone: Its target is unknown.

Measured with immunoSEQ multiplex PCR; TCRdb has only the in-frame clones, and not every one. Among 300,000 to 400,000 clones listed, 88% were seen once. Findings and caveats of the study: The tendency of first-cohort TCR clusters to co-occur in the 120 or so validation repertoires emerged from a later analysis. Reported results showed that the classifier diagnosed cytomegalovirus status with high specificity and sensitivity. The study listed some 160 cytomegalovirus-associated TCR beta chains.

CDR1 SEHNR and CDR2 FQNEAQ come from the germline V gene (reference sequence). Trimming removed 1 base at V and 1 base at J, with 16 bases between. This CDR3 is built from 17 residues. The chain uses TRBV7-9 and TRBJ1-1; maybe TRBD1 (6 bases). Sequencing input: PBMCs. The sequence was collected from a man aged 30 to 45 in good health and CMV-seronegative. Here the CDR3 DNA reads TGTGCCAGCAGCTTAGGTGCAGGGGACGGGACGAACACTGAAGCTTTCTTT. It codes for CASSLGAGDGTNTEAFF.